This T cell receptor (beta chain) was sequenced during a study of blood T cell repertoires in COVID-19. CDR1 is LGHNA and CDR2 is YSLEER in the germline V gene. CDR3 size: 16 residues. Trimming took 1 base from V and 4 from J, leaving 13 bases between them. The table came from immunoSEQ multiplex PCR; TCRdb's copy has only in-frame clones and leaves some out. This sample has nearly 65,000 clones, with 80% to 90% found just once. Specimen: peripheral blood. The sequence was obtained from a human donor in a cohort sampled during active COVID-19. J is TRBJ1-4 and V is TRBV4-3; weak D call: TRBD1 (5 bases). The CDR3 DNA reads as TGCGCCAGCAGCCAAGCCGTAGCAGGGATTAATGAAAAACTGTTTTTT. This gives the protein CASSQAVAGINEKLFF.